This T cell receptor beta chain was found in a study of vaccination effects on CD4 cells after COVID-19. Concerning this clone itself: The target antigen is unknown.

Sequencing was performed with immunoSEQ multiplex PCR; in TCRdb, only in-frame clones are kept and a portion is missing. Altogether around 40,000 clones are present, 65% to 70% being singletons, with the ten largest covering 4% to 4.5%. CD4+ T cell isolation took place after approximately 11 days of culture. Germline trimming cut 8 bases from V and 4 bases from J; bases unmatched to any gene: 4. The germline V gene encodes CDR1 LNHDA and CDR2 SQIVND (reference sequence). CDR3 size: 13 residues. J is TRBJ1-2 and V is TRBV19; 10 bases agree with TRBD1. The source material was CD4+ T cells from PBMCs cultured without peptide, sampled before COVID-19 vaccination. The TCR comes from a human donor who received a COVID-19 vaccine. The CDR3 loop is CASEDRGGYGYTF. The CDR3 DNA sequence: TGTGCCAGTGAGGACAGGGGGGGCTATGGCTACACCTTC. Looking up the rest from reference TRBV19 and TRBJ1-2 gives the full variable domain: DGGITQSPKYLFRKEGQNVTLSCEQNLNHDAMYWYRQDPGQGLRLIYYSQIVNDFQKGDIAEGYSVSREKKESFPLTVTSAQKNPTAFYLCASEDRGGYGYTFGSGTRLTVV.